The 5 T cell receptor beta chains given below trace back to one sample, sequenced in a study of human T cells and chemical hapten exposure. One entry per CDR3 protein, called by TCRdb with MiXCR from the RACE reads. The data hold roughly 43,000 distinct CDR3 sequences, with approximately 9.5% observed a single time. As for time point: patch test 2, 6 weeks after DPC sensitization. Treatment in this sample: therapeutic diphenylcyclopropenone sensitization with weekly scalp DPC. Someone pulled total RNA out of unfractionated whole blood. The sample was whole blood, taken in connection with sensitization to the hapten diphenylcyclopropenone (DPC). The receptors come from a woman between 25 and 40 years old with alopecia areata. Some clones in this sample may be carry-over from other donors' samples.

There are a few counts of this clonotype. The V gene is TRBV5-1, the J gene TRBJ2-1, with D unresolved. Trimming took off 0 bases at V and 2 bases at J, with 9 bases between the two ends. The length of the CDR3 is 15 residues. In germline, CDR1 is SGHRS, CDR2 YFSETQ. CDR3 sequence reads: CASSLASRTYNEQFF. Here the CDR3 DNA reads TGCGCCAGCAGCTTGGCCTCCAGAACCTACAATGAGCAGTTCTTC. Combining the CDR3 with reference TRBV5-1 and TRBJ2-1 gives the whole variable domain KAGVTQTPRYLIKTRGQQVTLSCSPISGHRSVSWYQQTPGQGLQFLFEYFSETQRNKGNFPGRFSGRQFSNSRSEMNVSTLELGDSALYLCASSLASRTYNEQFFGPGTRLTVL.

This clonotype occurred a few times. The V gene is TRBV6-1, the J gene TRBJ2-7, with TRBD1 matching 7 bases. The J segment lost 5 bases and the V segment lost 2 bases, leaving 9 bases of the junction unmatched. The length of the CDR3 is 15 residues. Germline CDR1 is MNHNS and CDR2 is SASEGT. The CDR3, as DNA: TGTGCCAGCAGTGAATTGACAGGGAATCTTCACGAGCAGTACTTC. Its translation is CASSELTGNLHEQYF.

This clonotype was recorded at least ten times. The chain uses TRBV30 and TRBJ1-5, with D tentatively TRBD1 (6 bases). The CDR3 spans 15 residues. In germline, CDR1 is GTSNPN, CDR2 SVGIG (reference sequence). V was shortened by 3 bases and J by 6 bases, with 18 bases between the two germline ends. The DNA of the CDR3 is TGTGCCTGGAGCAGGGGCGACGGTAAGAGTCAGCCCCAGCATTTT. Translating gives CAWSRGDGKSQPQHF.

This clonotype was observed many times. The DNA of the CDR3 is TGTGCCATCAGTGACGGTCCTCAGCAGTACTTC. This sequence encodes CAISDGPQQYF. The J gene is TRBJ2-7, the V gene TRBV10-3; D uncertain. This CDR3 comprises 11 residues. V was cut by 3 bases and J by 8 bases, with 8 bases left in between. Germline-derived CDR1 and CDR2 are ENHRY and SYGVKD.

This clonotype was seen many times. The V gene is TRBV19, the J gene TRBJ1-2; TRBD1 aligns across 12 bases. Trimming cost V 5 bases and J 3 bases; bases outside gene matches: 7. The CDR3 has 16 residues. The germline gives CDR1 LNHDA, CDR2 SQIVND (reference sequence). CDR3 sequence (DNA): TGTGCCAGTAGTGGGACAGGGGGCGTCCTTGACTATGGCTACACCTTC. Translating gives CASSGTGGVLDYGYTF.